One sample yielded the 10 T cell receptor beta chains listed below, sequenced in a study of cytomegalovirus exposure and HLA in healthy donors. PCR employed 60 Vbeta and 13 Jbeta primers. Assay used: immunoSEQ multiplex PCR; TCRdb lists only in-frame clones, some missing. The profile shows roughly 180,000 clones, around 74% of them singletons. Sequencing was performed on PBMCs. The source is a female donor in good health and CMV-seronegative.

For the CDR3, the DNA is TGCGCCAGCAGCCAAGGAGGTGTCTCCAATTCACCCCTCCACTTT. Its translation is CASSQGGVSNSPLHF. V and J are TRBV4-3 and TRBJ1-6; D gene ambiguous. Deletions cut 1 base from V and 7 bases from J, with 11 bases between. The germline V gene has CDR1 LGHNA and CDR2 YSLEER. CDR3 length equals 15 residues.

The chain links TRBV5-1 to TRBJ2-3; 9 positions agree with TRBD1. The germline V gene has CDR1 SGHRS and CDR2 YFSETQ. This CDR3 contains 13 residues. The trim removed 4 bases at V and 6 bases at J, leaving 3 bases unmatched. In DNA, the CDR3 is TGCGCCAGCAGCGGGACAGGGTCGGATACGCAGTATTTT. Its translation is CASSGTGSDTQYF.

The V gene is TRBV28, the J gene TRBJ1-5, with 7 bases that match TRBD1. J was trimmed by 7 bases and V by 6 bases; bases with no gene match: 6. Germline lookup yields CDR1 MDHEN and CDR2 SYDVKM. This CDR3 is built from 13 residues. CDR3 nucleotides: TGTGCCAGCAGGACAGGGTCTCCCCAGCCCCAGCATTTT. It codes for CASRTGSPQPQHF. Together with reference TRBV28 and TRBJ1-5, the CDR3 gives the full variable domain: DVKVTQSSRYLVKRTGEKVFLECVQDMDHENMFWYRQDPGLGLRLIYFSYDVKMKEKGDIPEGYSVSREKKERFSLILESASTNQTSMYLCASRTGSPQPQHFGDGTRLSIL.

This clone was observed a few times. The chain carries TRBV28 and TRBJ1-1, with D tentatively TRBD1 (5 bases). Germline CDR1 is MDHEN and CDR2 is SYDVKM. V dropped 7 bases and J dropped 1 base, with 16 bases sitting between them. The CDR3 runs to 15 residues. The CDR3 sequence is CASTKGQVTNTEAFF. The CDR3 bases are TGTGCCAGCACTAAGGGGCAGGTTACGAACACTGAAGCTTTCTTT.

DNA for the CDR3: TGTGCCAGTAGTACCGCTAGGGGACAGAACAGCGAGCAGTACTTC. This translates into CASSTARGQNSEQYF. This chain connects TRBV19 to TRBJ2-7; 7 nucleotides align to TRBD1. Germline CDR1 is LNHDA and CDR2 is SQIVND (reference sequence). Germline trimming cut 4 bases from V and 6 bases from J; bases unmatched to any gene: 12. The CDR3 length is 15 residues.

V and J are TRBV11-2 and TRBJ1-5, with D hard to call. The CDR3 runs to 15 residues. V was pared by 1 base and J by 1 base, with 8 bases between. CDR1 is SGHAT and CDR2 is FQNNGV in the germline V gene. Written as DNA, the CDR3 is TGTGCCAGCAGCTTAGCTAGTGAGAGCAATCAGCCCCAGCATTTT. Translated, it gives CASSLASESNQPQHF.

The chain has TRBV28 and TRBJ1-5; D is possibly TRBD1 (5 bases). The CDR3 extends over 16 amino acids. V lost 1 base, J lost 7 bases, and 17 bases lay in between. CDR1 MDHEN and CDR2 SYDVKM come from the germline V gene. For the CDR3, the DNA is TGTGCCAGCAGTTTATCCGCCTATCAGGGTGACCAGCCCCAGCATTTT. Residues: CASSLSAYQGDQPQHF.

This chain joins TRBV5-8 and TRBJ2-7; no clear D. The germline V gene has CDR1 SGHTS and CDR2 YDEGEE. CDR3 size: 13 residues. The V end was cut by 1 base, the J end by 6 bases, with 11 bases between. This chain's CDR3 is CASSLPNIGEQYF. As DNA, the CDR3 is TGTGCCAGCAGCTTGCCTAATATCGGCGAGCAGTACTTC.

The CDR3 reads CASSRPARGEDTQYF. The CDR3 region has the DNA TGTGCCAGCAGCCGTCCGGCGCGGGGGGAAGATACGCAGTATTTT. This chain links TRBV6-6 with TRBJ2-3; 8 bases align to TRBD2. There are 15 residues in the CDR3. J gave up 5 bases and V 6 bases, and 10 bases lay outside the gene matches. Germline V gives CDR1 MNHNY, CDR2 SVGAGI (reference sequence).

The genes are TRBV5-6 and TRBJ2-3; the D is unclear. V was pared by 3 bases and J by 4 bases, with 15 bases between. Per germline, CDR1 SGHDT and CDR2 YYEEEE. This CDR3 is 15 amino acids long. The CDR3 DNA is TGTGCCAGCAGCTCTGAGCCCCTGGTGTCAGATACGCAGTATTTT. Protein product: CASSSEPLVSDTQYF.